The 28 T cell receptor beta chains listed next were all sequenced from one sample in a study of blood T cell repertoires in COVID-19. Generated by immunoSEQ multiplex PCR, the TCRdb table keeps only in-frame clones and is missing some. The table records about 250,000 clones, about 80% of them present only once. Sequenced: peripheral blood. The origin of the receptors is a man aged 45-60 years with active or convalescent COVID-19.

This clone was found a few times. In nucleotides, the CDR3 is TGTGCCAGCAGCTCCAACAGGGGCGGGTCCTACGAGCAGTACTTC. It specifies CASSSNRGGSYEQYF. The rearrangement joins TRBV7-3 to TRBJ2-7; 7 bases map to TRBD1. CDR3 length equals 15 residues. V dropped 4 bases and J dropped 1; count of bases not matched to a gene: 7. CDR1 SGHTA and CDR2 FQGTGA come from the germline V gene.

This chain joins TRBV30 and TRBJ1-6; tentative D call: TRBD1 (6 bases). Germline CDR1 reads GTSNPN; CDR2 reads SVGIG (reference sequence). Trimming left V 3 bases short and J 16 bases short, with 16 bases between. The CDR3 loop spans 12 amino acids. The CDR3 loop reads CAWSVEGGSLHF. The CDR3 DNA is TGTGCCTGGAGCGTCGAAGGGGGAAGTCTCCACTTT.

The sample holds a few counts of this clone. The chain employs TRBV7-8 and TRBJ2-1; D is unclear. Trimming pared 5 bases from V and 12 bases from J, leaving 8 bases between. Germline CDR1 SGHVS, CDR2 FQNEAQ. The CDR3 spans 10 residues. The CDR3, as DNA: TGTGCCAGCAGCGGGCAGAGGCAGTTCTTC. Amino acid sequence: CASSGQRQFF.

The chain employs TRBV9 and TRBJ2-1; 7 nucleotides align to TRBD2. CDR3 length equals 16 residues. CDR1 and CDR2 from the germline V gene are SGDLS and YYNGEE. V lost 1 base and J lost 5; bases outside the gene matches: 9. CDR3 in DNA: TGTGCCAGCAGCGTACTCGGAGCGGGGAGAGACAATGAGCAGTTCTTC. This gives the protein CASSVLGAGRDNEQFF.

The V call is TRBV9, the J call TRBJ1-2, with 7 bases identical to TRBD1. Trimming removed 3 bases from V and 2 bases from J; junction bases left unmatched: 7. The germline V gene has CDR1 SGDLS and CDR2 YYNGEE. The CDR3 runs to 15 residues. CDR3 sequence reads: CASSDDRAVNYGYTF. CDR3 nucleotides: TGTGCCAGCAGCGACGACAGGGCGGTCAACTATGGCTACACCTTC.

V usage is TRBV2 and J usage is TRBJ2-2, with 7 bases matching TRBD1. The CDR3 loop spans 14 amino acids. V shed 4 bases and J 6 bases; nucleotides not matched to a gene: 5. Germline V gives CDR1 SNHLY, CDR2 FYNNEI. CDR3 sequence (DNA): TGTGCCAGCAGTGGGTACAGGGGATCCGGGGAGCTGTTTTTT. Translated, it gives CASSGYRGSGELFF.

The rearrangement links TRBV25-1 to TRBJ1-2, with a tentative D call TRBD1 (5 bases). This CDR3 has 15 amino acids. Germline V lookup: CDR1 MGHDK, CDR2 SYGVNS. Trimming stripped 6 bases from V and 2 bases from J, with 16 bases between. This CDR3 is CASRAKGSGNYGYTF. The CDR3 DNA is TGTGCCAGCAGGGCGAAGGGGTCCGGGAACTATGGCTACACCTTC.

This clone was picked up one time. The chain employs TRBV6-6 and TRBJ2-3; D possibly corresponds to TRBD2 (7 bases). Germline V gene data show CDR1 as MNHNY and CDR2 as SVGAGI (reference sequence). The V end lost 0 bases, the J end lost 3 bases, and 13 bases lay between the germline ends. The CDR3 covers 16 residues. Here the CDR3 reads CASSYSRGGGTDTQYF. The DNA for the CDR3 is TGTGCCAGCAGTTACTCGAGGGGGGGCGGAACAGATACGCAGTATTTT.

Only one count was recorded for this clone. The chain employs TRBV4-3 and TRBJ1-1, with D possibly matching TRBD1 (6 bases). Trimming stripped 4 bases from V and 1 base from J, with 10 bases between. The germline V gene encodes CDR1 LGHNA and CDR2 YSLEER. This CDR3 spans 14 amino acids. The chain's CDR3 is CASSLRDKNTEAFF. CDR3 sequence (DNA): TGCGCCAGCAGCCTCCGGGACAAGAACACTGAAGCTTTCTTT.

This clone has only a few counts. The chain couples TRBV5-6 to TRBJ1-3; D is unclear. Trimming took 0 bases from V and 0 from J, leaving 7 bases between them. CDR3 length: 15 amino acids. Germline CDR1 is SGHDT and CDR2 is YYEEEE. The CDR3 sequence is CASSLVAASGNTIYF. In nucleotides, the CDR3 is TGTGCCAGCAGCTTGGTAGCAGCCTCTGGAAACACCATATATTTT.

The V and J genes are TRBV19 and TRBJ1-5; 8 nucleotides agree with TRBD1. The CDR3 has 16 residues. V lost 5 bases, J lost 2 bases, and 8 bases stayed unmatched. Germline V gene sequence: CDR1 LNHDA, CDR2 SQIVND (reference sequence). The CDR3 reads CASSGQGAVGNQPQHF. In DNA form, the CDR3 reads TGTGCCAGTAGTGGGCAGGGGGCGGTTGGCAATCAGCCCCAGCATTTT.

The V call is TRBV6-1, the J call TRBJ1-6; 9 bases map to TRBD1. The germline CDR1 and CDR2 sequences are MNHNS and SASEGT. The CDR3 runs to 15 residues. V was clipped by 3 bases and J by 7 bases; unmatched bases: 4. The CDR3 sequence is CASSDADRGNSPLHF. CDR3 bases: TGTGCCAGCAGTGACGCTGACAGGGGGAATTCACCCCTCCACTTT.

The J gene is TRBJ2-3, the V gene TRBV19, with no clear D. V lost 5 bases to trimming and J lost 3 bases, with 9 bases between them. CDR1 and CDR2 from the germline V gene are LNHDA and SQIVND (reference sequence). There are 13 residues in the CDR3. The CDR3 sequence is CASSPPGTDTQYF. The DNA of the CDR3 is TGTGCCAGTAGTCCGCCCGGGACAGATACGCAGTATTTT. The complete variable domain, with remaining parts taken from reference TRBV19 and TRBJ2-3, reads DGGITQSPKYLFRKEGQNVTLSCEQNLNHDAMYWYRQDPGQGLRLIYYSQIVNDFQKGDIAEGYSVSREKKESFPLTVTSAQKNPTAFYLCASSPPGTDTQYFGPGTRLTVL.

The CDR3 coding sequence is TGTGCCAGTAGTATGGGACAGGGGCATCAGCCCCAGCATTTT. Translated, it gives CASSMGQGHQPQHF. V usage is TRBV19 and J usage is TRBJ1-5; 10 positions match TRBD1. This CDR3 comprises 14 residues. Germline trimming cut 3 bases from V and 5 bases from J; bases unmatched to any gene: 1. Germline V CDR1 and CDR2: LNHDA, SQIVND (reference sequence).

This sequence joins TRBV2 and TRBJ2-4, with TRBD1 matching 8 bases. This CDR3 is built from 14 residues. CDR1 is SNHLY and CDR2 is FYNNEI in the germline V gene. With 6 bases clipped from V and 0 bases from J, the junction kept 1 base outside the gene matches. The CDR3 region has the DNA TGTGCCAGCAGAACAGGGGGAGCCAAAAACATTCAGTACTTC. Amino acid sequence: CASRTGGAKNIQYF.

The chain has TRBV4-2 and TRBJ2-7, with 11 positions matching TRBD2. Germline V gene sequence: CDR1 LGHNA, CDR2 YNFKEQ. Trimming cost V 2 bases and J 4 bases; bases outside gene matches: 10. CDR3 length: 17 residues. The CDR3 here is CASSQSIAGGVGYEQYF. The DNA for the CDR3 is TGTGCCAGCAGCCAAAGTATAGCGGGGGGGGTTGGGTACGAGCAGTACTTC.

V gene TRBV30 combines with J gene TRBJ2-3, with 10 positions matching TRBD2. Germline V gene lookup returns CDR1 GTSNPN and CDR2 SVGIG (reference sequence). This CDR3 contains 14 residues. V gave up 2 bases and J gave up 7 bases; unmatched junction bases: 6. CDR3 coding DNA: TGTGCCTGGAGTTTGAGCGGGGGGGCGAATACGCAGTATTTT. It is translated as CAWSLSGGANTQYF.

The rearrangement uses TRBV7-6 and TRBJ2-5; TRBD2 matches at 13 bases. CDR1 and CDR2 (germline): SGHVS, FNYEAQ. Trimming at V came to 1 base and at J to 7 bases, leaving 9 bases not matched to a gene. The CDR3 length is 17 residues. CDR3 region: CASSLDPTSGGKGTQYF. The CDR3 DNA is TGTGCCAGCAGCTTAGACCCGACTAGCGGGGGGAAGGGGACCCAGTACTTC.

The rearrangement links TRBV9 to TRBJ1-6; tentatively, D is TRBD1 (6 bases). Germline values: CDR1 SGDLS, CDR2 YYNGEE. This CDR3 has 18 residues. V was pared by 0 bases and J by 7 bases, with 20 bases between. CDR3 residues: CASSVEPRLGTPNSPLHF. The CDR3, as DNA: TGTGCCAGCAGCGTAGAACCCCGGTTAGGGACACCGAATTCACCCCTCCACTTT.

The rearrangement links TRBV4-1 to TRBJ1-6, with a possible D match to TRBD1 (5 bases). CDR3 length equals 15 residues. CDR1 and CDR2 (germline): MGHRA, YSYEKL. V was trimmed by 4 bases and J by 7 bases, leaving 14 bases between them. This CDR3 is CASSRQGPGNSPLHF. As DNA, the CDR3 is TGCGCCAGCAGCCGCCAGGGCCCCGGGAATTCACCCCTCCACTTT.

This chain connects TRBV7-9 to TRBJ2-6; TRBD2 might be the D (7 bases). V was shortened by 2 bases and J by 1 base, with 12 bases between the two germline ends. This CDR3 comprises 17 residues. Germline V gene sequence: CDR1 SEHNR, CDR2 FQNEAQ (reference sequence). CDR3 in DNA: TGTGCCAGCAGCTTAAGGGGGGGCGGTTCTGGGGCCAACGTCCTGACTTTC. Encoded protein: CASSLRGGGSGANVLTF.

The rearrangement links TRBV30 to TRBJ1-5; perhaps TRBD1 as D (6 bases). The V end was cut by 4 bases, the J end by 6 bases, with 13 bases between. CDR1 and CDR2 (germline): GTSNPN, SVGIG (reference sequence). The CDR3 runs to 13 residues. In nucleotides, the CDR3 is TGTGCCTGGACGACAGGTTTGGGTCAGCCCCAGCATTTT. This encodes CAWTTGLGQPQHF. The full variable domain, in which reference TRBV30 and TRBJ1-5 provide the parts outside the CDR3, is SQTIHQWPATLVQPVGSPLSLECTVEGTSNPNLYWYRQAAGRGLQLLFYSVGIGQISSEVPQNLSASRPQDRQFILSSKKLLLSDSGFYLCAWTTGLGQPQHFGDGTRLSIL.

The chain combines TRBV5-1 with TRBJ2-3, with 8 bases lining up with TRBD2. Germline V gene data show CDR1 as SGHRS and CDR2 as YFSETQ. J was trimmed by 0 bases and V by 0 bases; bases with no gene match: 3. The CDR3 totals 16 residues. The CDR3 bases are TGCGCCAGCAGCTTGGTGACTAGCGTAAGCACAGATACGCAGTATTTT. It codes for CASSLVTSVSTDTQYF.

The CDR3 DNA follows: TGTGCCAGCAGCCAAGACTGGGACAGTATCAACTATGGCTACACCTTC. Amino acids: CASSQDWDSINYGYTF. This chain connects TRBV3-1 (or the pseudogene TRBV3-2) to TRBJ1-2, with 7 bases matching TRBD1. CDR3 size: 16 residues. Per the germline V gene, CDR1 is LGHDT and CDR2 is YNNKEL (reference sequence). V dropped 0 bases and J dropped 2; count of bases not matched to a gene: 6.

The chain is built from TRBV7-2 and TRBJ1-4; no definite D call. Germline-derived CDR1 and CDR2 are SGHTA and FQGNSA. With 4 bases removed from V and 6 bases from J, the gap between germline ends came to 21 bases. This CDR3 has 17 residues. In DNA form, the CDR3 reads TGTGCCAGCAGCTCTACGGGAAGGTTGGACCTGTATGAAAAACTGTTTTTT. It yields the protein CASSSTGRLDLYEKLFF.

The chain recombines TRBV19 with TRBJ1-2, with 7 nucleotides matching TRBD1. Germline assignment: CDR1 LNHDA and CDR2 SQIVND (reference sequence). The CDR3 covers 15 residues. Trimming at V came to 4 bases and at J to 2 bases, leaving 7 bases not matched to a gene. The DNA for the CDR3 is TGTGCCAGTAGTACCGCAGGGGGAAGGAACTATGGCTACACCTTC. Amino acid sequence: CASSTAGGRNYGYTF. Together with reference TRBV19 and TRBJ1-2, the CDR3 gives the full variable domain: DGGITQSPKYLFRKEGQNVTLSCEQNLNHDAMYWYRQDPGQGLRLIYYSQIVNDFQKGDIAEGYSVSREKKESFPLTVTSAQKNPTAFYLCASSTAGGRNYGYTFGSGTRLTVV.

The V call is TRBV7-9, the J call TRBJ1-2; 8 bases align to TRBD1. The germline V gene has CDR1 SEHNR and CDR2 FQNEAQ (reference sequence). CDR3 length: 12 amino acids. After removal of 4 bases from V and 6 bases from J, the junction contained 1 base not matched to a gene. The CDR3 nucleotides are TGTGCCAGCAGCTGGACAGGGAATGGCTACACCTTC. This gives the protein CASSWTGNGYTF.

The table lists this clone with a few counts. CDR3 loop: CANPGGLRRPWGYTF. CDR3 in DNA: TGTGCCAACCCGGGGGGCCTCCGTCGGCCGTGGGGCTACACCTTC. The V gene is TRBV5-8, the J gene TRBJ1-2, with D perhaps matching TRBD1 (6 bases). The CDR3 is 15 residues long. Germline V CDR1 and CDR2: SGHTS, YDEGEE. Trimming left V 9 bases short and J 8 bases short, with 26 bases between.